This paragraph reports one T cell receptor (beta chain). The planned depth of sequencing spanned 1 in 200,000 to 1 in 1 million T cells. Method: immunoSEQ multiplex PCR; TCRdb's copy keeps in-frame clones and lacks some. This sample has around 130,000 clones, with around 84% found just once. Germline V CDR1 and CDR2: MDHEN, SYDVKM. V was cut by 6 bases and J by 5 bases, with 13 bases left in between. CDR3 length equals 13 residues. These data originate in a study of cytotoxic CD8 clonotypes in ibrutinib-treated CLL. The material was PBMCs, obtained after 24 months of ibrutinib treatment. The TCR comes from a human donor with chronic lymphocytic leukemia. The chain links TRBV28 to TRBJ1-2; maybe TRBD1 (5 bases). The CDR3 DNA follows: TGTGCCAGCAGCCTCGGGACCGAGTATGGCTACACCTTC. This codes for CASSLGTEYGYTF.